The sequence of this TCR beta chain was determined in a study of T cells in Graves' hyperthyroidism and ophthalmopathy. Newly diagnosed patients aged 18 to 65 had hyperthyroidism of under 2 months' duration. For the diagnoses, clinical symptoms, serum thyroxine and TRAb, thyroid ultrasound and orbital computed tomography were used. Researchers took RNA transcripts and amplified the TCR beta CDR3 regions from them. Carried out on the TCR CDR3, a first-round RT-PCR used the HTBI primer set. TCRdb reprocessed the multiplex PCR reads via MiXCR and lists one record per CDR3 protein. Among 700,000 or so distinct CDR3 sequences listed, roughly 15% were seen once. Study-level results: The model identified upcoming ophthalmopathy a median roughly 6 months ahead of onset. The majority of expanded thyroid clonotypes above 0.001 also appeared in blood.

V shed 5 bases, J shed 5 bases, and the junction held 11 bases outside the gene matches. Germline V gene lookup returns CDR1 SEHNR and CDR2 FQNEAQ (reference sequence). This CDR3 contains 18 residues. Concerning this clonotype itself: The antigen remains undetermined.

The TCR was taken from a man between 18 and 29 years old with Graves' hyperthyroidism. Material for sequencing was blood. The chain joins TRBV7-9 to TRBJ2-5; 16 bases line up with TRBD2. The CDR3 DNA sequence: TGTGCCAGCAGCGGAAGGGGACTAGCGGGAGGGCCGGGGGAGACCCAGTACTTC. Its translation: CASSGRGLAGGPGETQYF.